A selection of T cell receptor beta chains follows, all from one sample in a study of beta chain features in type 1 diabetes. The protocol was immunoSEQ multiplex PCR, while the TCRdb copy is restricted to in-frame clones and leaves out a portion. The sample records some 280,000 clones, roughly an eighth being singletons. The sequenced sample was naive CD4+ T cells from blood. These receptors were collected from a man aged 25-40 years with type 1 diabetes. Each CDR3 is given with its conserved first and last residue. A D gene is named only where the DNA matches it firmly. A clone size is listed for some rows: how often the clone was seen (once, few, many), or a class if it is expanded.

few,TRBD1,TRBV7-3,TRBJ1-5,CASSLMPPDREGGNQPQHF,TGTGCCAGCAGCTTAATGCCCCCGGACAGGGAAGGCGGCAATCAGCCCCAGCATTTT
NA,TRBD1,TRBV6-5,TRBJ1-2,CASRRPGQGAQGYTF,TGTGCCAGCAGACGCCCGGGACAGGGGGCGCAGGGCTACACCTTC
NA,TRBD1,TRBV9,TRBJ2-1,CASSVAGTGTDEQFF,TGTGCCAGCAGCGTAGCAGGGACAGGGACTGATGAGCAGTTCTTC
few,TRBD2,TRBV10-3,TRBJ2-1,CAISVGLAGGNEQFF,TGTGCCATCAGTGTAGGACTAGCGGGAGGCAATGAGCAGTTCTTC
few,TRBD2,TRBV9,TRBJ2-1,CASSGLASEQFF,TGTGCCAGCAGCGGACTAGCGAGTGAGCAGTTCTTC
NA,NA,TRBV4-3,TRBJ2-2,CASSQDPGSAAGELFF,TGCGCCAGCAGCCAAGATCCGGGGTCCGCCGCCGGGGAGCTGTTTTTT
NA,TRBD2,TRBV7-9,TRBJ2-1,CASSSGLAGYNEQFF,TGTGCCAGCAGCTCGGGACTAGCGGGCTACAATGAGCAGTTCTTC
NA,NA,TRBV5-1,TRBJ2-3,CASSLGGTDTQYF,TGCGCCAGCAGCTTAGGGGGCACAGATACGCAGTATTTT
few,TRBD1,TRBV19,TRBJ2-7,CASSRTGKSYEQYF,TGTGCCAGTAGTAGGACAGGGAAGTCCTACGAGCAGTACTTC
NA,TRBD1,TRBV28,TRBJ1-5,CASSLPGTGGNQPQHF,TGTGCCAGCAGTTTACCCGGGACAGGGGGCAATCAGCCCCAGCATTTT
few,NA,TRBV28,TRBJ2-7,CASSSAAYYYEQYF,TGTGCCAGCTCCTCAGCGGCCTACTACTACGAGCAGTACTTC
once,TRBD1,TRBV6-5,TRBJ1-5,CASSYSDRGNQPQHF,TGTGCCAGCAGTTACTCAGACAGGGGAAATCAGCCCCAGCATTTT
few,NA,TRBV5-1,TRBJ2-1,CASSLVVAALSGNEQFF,TGCGCCAGCAGCTTGGTTGTAGCGGCCCTCAGCGGGAATGAGCAGTTCTTC
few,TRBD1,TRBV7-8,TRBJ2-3,CASSSPGQGGFTDTQYF,TGTGCCAGCAGCTCGCCCGGACAGGGGGGTTTCACAGATACGCAGTATTTT
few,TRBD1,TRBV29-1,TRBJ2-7,CSVRDSPYEQYF,TGCAGCGTCCGGGACAGCCCCTACGAGCAGTACTTC
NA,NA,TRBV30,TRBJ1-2,CAWSPGYTF,TGTGCCTGGAGTCCGGGCTACACCTTC
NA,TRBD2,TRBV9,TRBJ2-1,CASSVGAGAQYNEQFF,TGTGCCAGCAGCGTAGGTGCGGGAGCCCAGTACAATGAGCAGTTCTTC
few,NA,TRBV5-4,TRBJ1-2,CASSLDRHRYTF,TGTGCCAGCAGCTTGGACAGGCATCGCTACACCTTC
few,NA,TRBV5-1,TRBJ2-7,CASSFRGSGYEQYF,TGCGCCAGCAGCTTTCGGGGGAGCGGCTACGAGCAGTACTTC
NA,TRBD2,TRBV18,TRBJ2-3,CASSPPTSGKQYF,TGTGCCAGCTCACCTCCCACTAGCGGGAAGCAGTATTTT
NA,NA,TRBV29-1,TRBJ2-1,CSVEGIAANYNEQFF,TGCAGCGTTGAAGGGATAGCTGCTAACTACAATGAGCAGTTCTTC
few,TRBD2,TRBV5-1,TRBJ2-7,CASSPGTSGNEQYF,TGCGCCAGCAGCCCTGGGACTAGCGGGAACGAGCAGTACTTC
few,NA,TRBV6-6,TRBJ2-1,CASSSHRAPGYEQFF,TGTGCCAGCAGTTCCCACCGAGCCCCGGGATATGAGCAGTTCTTC
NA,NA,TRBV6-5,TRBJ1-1,CASTLGVGFGTEAFF,TGTGCCAGCACTCTCGGAGTAGGTTTCGGAACTGAAGCTTTCTTT
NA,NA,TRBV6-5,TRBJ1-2,CASSYPGSYGYTF,TGTGCCAGCAGTTACCCGGGGTCCTATGGCTACACCTTC
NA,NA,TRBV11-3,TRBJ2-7,CASSRGYEQYF,TGTGCCAGCAGTCGGGGGTACGAGCAGTACTTC
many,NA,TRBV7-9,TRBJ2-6,CASSSDSSGANVLTF,TGTGCCAGCAGCTCGGACTCCTCTGGGGCCAACGTCCTGACTTTC
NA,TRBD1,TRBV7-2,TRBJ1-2,CASSPTGDYGYTF,TGTGCCAGCAGCCCCACAGGGGACTATGGCTACACCTTC
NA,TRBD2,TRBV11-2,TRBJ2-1,CASSETSVSYNEQFF,TGTGCCAGCAGCGAAACTAGCGTCTCCTACAATGAGCAGTTCTTC
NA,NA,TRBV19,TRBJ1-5,CASSPEGNQPQHF,TGTGCCAGTAGTCCCGAGGGCAATCAGCCCCAGCATTTT
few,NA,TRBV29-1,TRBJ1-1,CSVEGLYPDTEAFF,TGCAGCGTTGAAGGGCTGTACCCAGACACTGAAGCTTTCTTT
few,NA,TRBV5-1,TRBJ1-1,CASSKGQPNTEAFF,TGCGCCAGCAGCAAAGGACAGCCGAACACTGAAGCTTTCTTT
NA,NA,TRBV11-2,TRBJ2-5,CASSETTEIRETQYF,TGTGCCAGCAGCGAGACGACGGAGATTAGAGAGACCCAGTACTTC
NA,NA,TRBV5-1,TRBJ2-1,CASSLADYYNEQFF,TGCGCCAGCAGCTTGGCGGACTACTACAATGAGCAGTTCTTC
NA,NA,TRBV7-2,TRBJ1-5,CASSFRTEHQPQHF,TGTGCCAGCAGCTTTCGGACAGAACATCAGCCCCAGCATTTT
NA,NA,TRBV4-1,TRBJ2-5,CASSRQGGETQYF,TGCGCCAGCAGCCGACAGGGAGGAGAGACCCAGTACTTC
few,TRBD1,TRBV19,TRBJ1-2,CASSTWDRASYGYTF,TGTGCCAGTAGTACCTGGGACAGGGCGAGCTATGGCTACACCTTC
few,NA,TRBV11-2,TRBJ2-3,CASTILATDTQYF,TGTGCCAGCACCATTCTAGCAACTGATACGCAGTATTTT
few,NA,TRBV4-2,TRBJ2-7,CASSPPGGRDEQYF,TGTGCCAGCAGCCCCCCAGGGGGGCGCGACGAGCAGTACTTC
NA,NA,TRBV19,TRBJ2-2,CASSRQTNTGELFF,TGTGCCAGTAGTAGACAGACGAACACCGGGGAGCTGTTTTTT
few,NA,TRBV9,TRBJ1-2,CASSTHRTRSYGYTF,TGTGCCAGCAGCACGCACAGGACTAGAAGCTATGGCTACACCTTC
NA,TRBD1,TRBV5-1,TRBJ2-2,CASSRDSRAGELFF,TGCGCCAGCAGCCGGGACAGTAGGGCCGGGGAGCTGTTTTTT
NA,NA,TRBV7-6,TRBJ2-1,CASSRGGNEQFF,TGTGCCAGCAGCAGAGGGGGCAATGAGCAGTTCTTC